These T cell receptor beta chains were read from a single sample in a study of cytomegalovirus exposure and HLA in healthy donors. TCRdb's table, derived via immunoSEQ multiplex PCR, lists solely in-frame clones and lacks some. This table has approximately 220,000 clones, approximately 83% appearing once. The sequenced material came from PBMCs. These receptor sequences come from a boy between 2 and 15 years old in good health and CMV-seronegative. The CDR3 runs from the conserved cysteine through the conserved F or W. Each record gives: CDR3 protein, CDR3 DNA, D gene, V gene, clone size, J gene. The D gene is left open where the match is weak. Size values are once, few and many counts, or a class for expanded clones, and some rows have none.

CAWDRLAGGNKETQYF	TGTGCCTGGGATAGACTAGCGGGAGGCAACAAAGAGACCCAGTACTTC	TRBD2	TRBV30	-	TRBJ2-5
CASSEEASGNRGTQYF	TGTGCCAGCAGTGAAGAGGCTAGCGGGAATAGGGGTACGCAGTATTTT	TRBD2	TRBV6-1	-	TRBJ2-3
CAISGTGPPRGNTIYF	TGTGCCATCAGTGGAACGGGTCCCCCAAGGGGAAACACCATATATTTT	-	TRBV10-3	-	TRBJ1-3
CASSVDSYNSPLHF	TGTGCCAGCAGCGTTGACAGCTATAATTCACCCCTCCACTTT	-	TRBV9	-	TRBJ1-6
CASSLRDTIPGELFF	TGTGCCAGCAGTTTACGAGACACCATTCCCGGGGAGCTGTTTTTT	-	TRBV27	-	TRBJ2-2
CSVEEGGETQYF	TGCAGCGTTGAAGAAGGGGGAGAGACCCAGTACTTC	-	TRBV29-1	-	TRBJ2-5
CASSWAADEQFF	TGTGCCAGCAGCTGGGCAGCGGATGAGCAGTTCTTC	-	TRBV7-2	-	TRBJ2-1
CASSQASSEDTQYF	TGCGCCAGCAGCCAAGCGAGTAGCGAAGATACGCAGTATTTT	-	TRBV4-1	-	TRBJ2-3
CASSSVGGISYNEQFF	TGTGCCAGCAGTTCCGTGGGGGGAATATCCTACAATGAGCAGTTCTTC	-	TRBV27	-	TRBJ2-1
CASSLGGPRIDSPLHF	TGTGCCAGCAGCTTGGGAGGGCCCAGGATAGATTCACCCCTCCACTTT	-	TRBV5-6	few	TRBJ1-6
CASSQETAFYEQYF	TGTGCCAGCAGCCAAGAGACAGCTTTCTACGAGCAGTACTTC	-	TRBV4-1	-	TRBJ2-7
CASTLGRGDQPQHF	TGTGCCAGCACCCTAGGCAGGGGGGATCAGCCCCAGCATTTT	TRBD1	TRBV7-6	-	TRBJ1-5
CSVVGYREFPPSYEQYF	TGCAGCGTTGTTGGGTACAGGGAATTCCCCCCCTCCTACGAGCAGTACTTC	-	TRBV29-1	-	TRBJ2-7
CARSSSPGTGPQETQYF	TGTGCCAGAAGCTCGAGTCCCGGGACAGGGCCTCAAGAGACCCAGTACTTC	-	TRBV7-5	-	TRBJ2-5
CASSPLWGPGLAGGPVCYEQYF	TGTGCCAGCTCACCACTTTGGGGGCCTGGACTAGCGGGAGGGCCGGTGTGCTACGAGCAGTACTTC	TRBD2	TRBV18	-	TRBJ2-7
CATSRDVPYEQYF	TGTGCCACCAGCAGAGATGTTCCGTACGAGCAGTACTTC	-	TRBV15	-	TRBJ2-7
CASSYSGYSYNEQFF	TGTGCCAGCAGTTATAGCGGGTACTCCTACAATGAGCAGTTCTTC	TRBD2	TRBV13	-	TRBJ2-1
CASSPGTDYQPQHF	TGTGCCAGCAGCCCCGGGACAGATTATCAGCCCCAGCATTTT	TRBD1	TRBV6-6	-	TRBJ1-5
CASSPLRGEKLFF	TGCGCCAGCAGCCCGCTTAGGGGTGAAAAACTGTTTTTT	-	TRBV4-1	-	TRBJ1-4
CASSSLGPGGFYTEAFF	TGTGCCAGCAGCTCCCTCGGTCCAGGGGGGTTTTATACTGAAGCTTTCTTT	TRBD1	TRBV7-2	-	TRBJ1-1
CASIQGPPYEQYF	TGTGCCAGCATCCAGGGGCCGCCCTACGAGCAGTACTTC	-	TRBV6-1	-	TRBJ2-7
CASSYDRVNQPQHF	TGTGCCAGCAGCTACGACAGGGTCAATCAGCCCCAGCATTTT	TRBD1	TRBV7-8	-	TRBJ1-5
CASSAESGRGVNEQFF	TGCGCCAGCAGCGCGGAGAGCGGGAGAGGGGTCAATGAGCAGTTCTTC	TRBD2	TRBV5-1	-	TRBJ2-1
CASSLTGGSYEQYF	TGTGCCAGCAGCTTGACAGGGGGCTCCTACGAGCAGTACTTC	TRBD1	TRBV7-9	-	TRBJ2-7
CASSQQLAAGELFF	TGTGCCAGCAGCCAACAACTAGCGGCCGGGGAGCTGTTTTTT	TRBD2	TRBV14	-	TRBJ2-2
CASSRGTGYEQYF	TGTGCCAGCAGCAGGGGGACAGGGTACGAGCAGTACTTC	TRBD1	TRBV5-6	few	TRBJ2-7
CASSLLGGTEAFF	TGTGCCAGCAGCCTCCTGGGGGGGACTGAAGCTTTCTTT	-	TRBV5-6	few	TRBJ1-1
CASSWDREGTQYF	TGTGCCAGCAGCTGGGACAGGGAAGGGACCCAGTACTTC	TRBD1	TRBV5-8	-	TRBJ2-5
CASSEGVGQGGYGYTF	TGTGCCAGCAGTGAAGGGGTCGGACAGGGGGGATATGGCTACACCTTC	TRBD1	TRBV6-1	-	TRBJ1-2
CASRISTGPIYGYTF	TGTGCCAGCAGAATCTCGACAGGACCCATCTATGGCTACACCTTC	-	TRBV13	-	TRBJ1-2
CASSERLGAARGNTEAFF	TGTGCCAGCAGTGAAAGGTTGGGCGCCGCCCGGGGGAACACTGAAGCTTTCTTT	-	TRBV6-1	-	TRBJ1-1
CASSVEGGLRDEQYF	TGTGCCAGCAGCGTAGAGGGGGGGCTAAGGGACGAGCAGTACTTC	-	TRBV9	-	TRBJ2-7
CASSQDEPGQGKVNTGELFF	TGCGCCAGCAGCCAAGACGAGCCGGGACAGGGGAAGGTAAACACCGGGGAGCTGTTTTTT	TRBD1	TRBV4-1	-	TRBJ2-2
CASSLRAGEGAEAFF	TGCGCCAGCAGCTTGAGGGCAGGGGAAGGCGCTGAAGCTTTCTTT	-	TRBV5-1	once	TRBJ1-1
CASSSVQGYRAQHF	TGTGCCAGCAGCTCGGTACAGGGCTACAGGGCCCAGCATTTT	-	TRBV5-8	-	TRBJ1-5
CASSAQTGNEQYF	TGCGCCAGCAGCGCCCAGACAGGGAACGAGCAGTACTTC	TRBD1	TRBV4-1	few	TRBJ2-7
CAWSVQGAQPQHF	TGTGCCTGGAGTGTACAAGGGGCTCAGCCCCAGCATTTT	-	TRBV30	-	TRBJ1-5
CASKDRMNTGELFF	TGTGCCAGCAAGGACAGGATGAACACCGGGGAGCTGTTTTTT	TRBD1	TRBV27	-	TRBJ2-2
CASSETGGVTEAFF	TGTGCCAGCTCAGAGACAGGGGGCGTCACTGAAGCTTTCTTT	TRBD1	TRBV18	-	TRBJ1-1
CASSAWTSQETQYF	TGCGCCAGCAGCGCCTGGACTAGTCAAGAGACCCAGTACTTC	TRBD2	TRBV4-1	-	TRBJ2-5
CASSSGGTENYEQYF	TGTGCCAGCAGCTCTGGCGGGACAGAAAACTACGAGCAGTACTTC	-	TRBV11-2	-	TRBJ2-7
CAWSRPGGNYGYTF	TGTGCCTGGAGTCGCCCAGGGGGGAACTATGGCTACACCTTC	TRBD1	TRBV30	-	TRBJ1-2
CASSLSGRLNQPQHF	TGTGCCAGCAGCTTGTCCGGTCGTCTCAATCAGCCCCAGCATTTT	-	TRBV11-1	-	TRBJ1-5
CASSDSGLAGFNEQFF	TGTGCCAGCAGTGACTCGGGCCTAGCGGGATTCAATGAGCAGTTCTTC	TRBD2	TRBV6-4	-	TRBJ2-1
CASSGTGGELFF	TGCGCCAGCAGTGGGACTGGCGGGGAGCTGTTTTTT	-	TRBV4-1	-	TRBJ2-2
CASSLEVGQGDSPLHF	TGTGCCAGCAGCTTGGAAGTGGGACAGGGAGATTCACCCCTCCACTTT	TRBD1	TRBV5-6	-	TRBJ1-6
CASSQELPDYSNQPQHF	TGCGCCAGCAGCCAGGAATTACCGGACTATAGCAATCAGCCCCAGCATTTT	-	TRBV4-1	-	TRBJ1-5
CASVPGGGAGNQPQHF	TGTGCCAGTGTTCCAGGGGGAGGTGCGGGCAATCAGCCCCAGCATTTT	TRBD1	TRBV19	-	TRBJ1-5